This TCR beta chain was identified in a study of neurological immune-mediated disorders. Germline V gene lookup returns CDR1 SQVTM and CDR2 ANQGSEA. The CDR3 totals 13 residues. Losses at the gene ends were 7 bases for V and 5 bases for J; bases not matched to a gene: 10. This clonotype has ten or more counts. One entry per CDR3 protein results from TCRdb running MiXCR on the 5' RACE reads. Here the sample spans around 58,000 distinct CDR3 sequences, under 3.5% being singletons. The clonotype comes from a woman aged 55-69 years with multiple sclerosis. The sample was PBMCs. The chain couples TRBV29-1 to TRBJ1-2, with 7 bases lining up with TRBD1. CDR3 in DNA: TGCAGCGGGACAGGTCATGGGGCTTATGGCTACACCTTC. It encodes CSGTGHGAYGYTF.